This T cell receptor beta chain comes out of a study of Graves' ophthalmopathy and Graves' hyperthyroidism. Study-wide points: Blood also held most thyroid clonotypes expanded above 0.001 frequency.

This clonotype was found a few times. Antigen specificity is unknown. RNA transcripts provided the template for amplifying TCR beta CDR3 regions. First-round RT-PCR relied on HTBI primers, and a second-round multiplex PCR came next. TCRdb re-called the multiplex PCR reads through MiXCR, storing one row per CDR3 protein. The sample consists of some 750,000 distinct CDR3 sequences, 40% of them appearing once. The clonotype comes from an adult man with Graves' ophthalmopathy. Sequencing was done on a sample of peripheral blood.

The CDR3 DNA follows: TGTGCCAGCAGCCAAGAGGGATTTTCACCCCTCCACTTT. Amino acids: CASSQEGFSPLHF. The chain uses TRBV14 and TRBJ1-6; no clear D. V lost 0 bases and J lost 9, with 6 bases in between. CDR1 SGHDN and CDR2 FVKESK come from the germline V gene. This CDR3 is built from 13 residues. Drawing the rest from reference TRBV14 and TRBJ1-6, the complete variable domain is EAGVTQFPSHSVIEKGQTVTLRCDPISGHDNLYWYRRVMGKEIKFLLHFVKESKQDESGMPNNRFLAERTGGTYSTLKVQPAELEDSGVYFCASSQEGFSPLHFGNGTRLTVT.